The 21 T cell receptor beta chains reported below all come from one sample, sequenced in a study of CD8 T cells in ankylosing spondylitis. Each CDR3 protein gets one entry after TCRdb re-called the 5' RACE reads with MiXCR. The table includes under 300,000 distinct CDR3 sequences, 8.6% detected once. What was sequenced was blood, either unsorted or a sorted T cell fraction (not recorded which). The receptors originated from a male donor with ankylosing spondylitis or in good health (not recorded which).

The table lists this clonotype with a few counts. V gene TRBV7-9 combines with J gene TRBJ2-3; D may match TRBD1 or TRBD2 (5 bases each). Germline V gives CDR1 SEHNR, CDR2 FQNEAQ (reference sequence). The CDR3 length is 15 residues. V was pared by 1 base and J by 1 base, with 9 bases between. CDR3 sequence reads: CASSLEGTGTDTQYF. In DNA, the CDR3 is TGTGCCAGCAGCTTAGAGGGGACGGGCACAGATACGCAGTATTTT.

This clonotype was found many times. This rearrangement joins TRBV20-1 to TRBJ2-5; D uncertain. The CDR3 has 13 amino acids. Trimming left V 0 bases short and J 5 bases short, with 10 bases between. CDR1 is DFQATT, CDR2 SNEGSKA, per germline (reference sequence). This CDR3 reads CSAREGWGETQYF. CDR3 nucleotides: TGCAGTGCTAGAGAAGGCTGGGGTGAGACCCAGTACTTC.

This clonotype came up many times. The genes are TRBV27 and TRBJ2-7; D may be TRBD1 (6 bases). The germline V and J ends were trimmed by 4 bases and 6 bases, with 13 bases remaining between them. Germline CDR1 MNHEY, CDR2 SMNVEV (reference sequence). This CDR3 spans 13 amino acids. CDR3 residues: CASSYRVPPEQYF. The CDR3 DNA reads as TGTGCCAGCAGTTACAGGGTTCCACCCGAGCAGTACTTC.

V gene TRBV7-3 combines with J gene TRBJ2-3; D not certain. The V gene lost 1 base and the J gene lost 6 bases, with 20 bases spanning the gap. CDR3 length: 17 amino acids. Germline loops: CDR1 SGHTA, CDR2 FQGTGA. This chain's CDR3 is CASSLRAPSLEGDTQYF. CDR3 nucleotides: TGTGCCAGCAGCTTAAGAGCACCAAGTTTGGAAGGGGATACGCAGTATTTT.

This clonotype was seen ten or more times. The V and J genes are TRBV7-3 and TRBJ1-1; maybe TRBD1 (6 bases). This CDR3 spans 13 amino acids. Per germline, CDR1 SGHTA and CDR2 FQGTGA. Trimming removed 6 bases from V and 7 bases from J, with 15 bases in between. CDR3 in amino acids: CASRPGTTGEAFF. CDR3 DNA: TGTGCCAGCAGACCGGGAACGACAGGTGAAGCTTTCTTT.

This clonotype was counted ten times or more. V is TRBV5-1 and J is TRBJ2-1; D is possibly TRBD1 (5 bases). In germline, CDR1 is SGHRS, CDR2 YFSETQ. This CDR3 region has 15 residues. V was pared by 0 bases and J by 3 bases, with 10 bases between. DNA for the CDR3: TGCGCCAGCAGCTTGGCCAGGGTCAGCTACAATGAGCAGTTCTTC. This encodes CASSLARVSYNEQFF.

The V and J genes are TRBV5-1 and TRBJ2-3; 11 nucleotides agree with TRBD2. The CDR3 spans 16 residues. The germline gives CDR1 SGHRS, CDR2 YFSETQ. V lost 0 bases, J lost 5 bases, and 5 bases stayed unmatched. CDR3 region: CASSLELAGEVDTQYF. The CDR3 region has the DNA TGCGCCAGCAGCTTGGAACTAGCGGGGGAAGTAGATACGCAGTATTTT. The entire variable domain, with the rest obtained from reference TRBV5-1 and TRBJ2-3, is as follows: KAGVTQTPRYLIKTRGQQVTLSCSPISGHRSVSWYQQTPGQGLQFLFEYFSETQRNKGNFPGRFSGRQFSNSRSEMNVSTLELGDSALYLCASSLELAGEVDTQYFGPGTRLTVL.

This clonotype has ten or more counts. The chain has TRBV20-1 and TRBJ1-2; D uncertain. Germline CDR1 DFQATT, CDR2 SNEGSKA (reference sequence). V lost 0 bases to trimming and J lost 8 bases, with 22 bases between them. The CDR3 length is 16 residues. CDR3 sequence reads: CSARDHGLSAGRGYTF. The DNA for the CDR3 is TGCAGTGCTAGAGATCACGGACTGTCCGCCGGAAGAGGCTACACCTTC.

This clonotype was seen many times. This sequence joins TRBV6-1 and TRBJ2-2, with 9 bases that match TRBD2. Germline V gives CDR1 MNHNS, CDR2 SASEGT. Trimming at V came to 7 bases and at J to 6 bases, leaving 18 bases not matched to a gene. This CDR3 region has 18 residues. As DNA, the CDR3 is TGTGCCAGCACCTTCCCAACCGGGGTTAGCGGGAGTTCCGGGGAGCTGTTTTTT. It is translated as CASTFPTGVSGSSGELFF.

This clonotype was observed at least ten times. The chain uses TRBV6-2 or TRBV6-3 and TRBJ2-3, with unresolved D. Germline V gene sequence: CDR1 MNHEY, CDR2 SVGEGT. Trimming removed 2 bases at V and 5 bases at J, with 8 bases between. The CDR3 is 13 residues long. Here the CDR3 reads CASSYKWGDTQYF. CDR3 nucleotides: TGTGCCAGCAGTTACAAATGGGGAGATACGCAGTATTTT.

This clonotype has more than one count but fewer than ten. This chain uses TRBV5-6 with TRBJ2-3; no clear D gene. The V and J ends lost 3 bases and 8 bases respectively, with 19 bases between them. Germline V gene data show CDR1 as SGHDT and CDR2 as YYEEEE. This CDR3 is built from 15 residues. The CDR3 region has the DNA TGTGCCAGCAGCTCTGGCGGACCCTCAACCCTTACGCAGTATTTT. Translated, it gives CASSSGGPSTLTQYF.

This clonotype was detected ten times or more. The chain is built from TRBV29-1 and TRBJ2-1, with TRBD2 identical over 12 bases. V shed 8 bases, J shed 8 bases, and the junction held 13 bases outside the gene matches. There are 15 residues in the CDR3. Germline V lookup: CDR1 SQVTM, CDR2 ANQGSEA. The CDR3 DNA sequence: TGCAGCACTCGCGTCTGGACTAGCGGGATCTATGAGCAGTTCTTC. Encoded protein: CSTRVWTSGIYEQFF.

J is TRBJ1-2 and V is TRBV20-1; D remains ambiguous. Between the trimmed V and J ends, which lost 3 bases and 4 bases, there was a span of 18 bases. The CDR3 contains 15 residues. CDR1 and CDR2 from the germline V gene are DFQATT and SNEGSKA (reference sequence). Written as DNA, the CDR3 is TGCAGTGCTAGGGATCCAAGACGAGGAATCTATGGCTACACCTTC. Residues: CSARDPRRGIYGYTF.

This clonotype has at least ten counts. V gene TRBV29-1 combines with J gene TRBJ2-3; D perhaps matches TRBD2 (6 bases). The CDR3 has 15 residues. Germline CDR1 SQVTM, CDR2 ANQGSEA. Trimming shortened V by 0 bases and J by 5 bases, and 15 bases separated the two germline ends. This CDR3 is CSVEDLIGTEDTQYF. CDR3 bases: TGCAGCGTTGAAGATCTTATTGGGACTGAAGATACGCAGTATTTT.

CDR3 sequence reads: CASSFGQTQETQYF. The CDR3 DNA reads as TGCGCCAGCAGCTTCGGACAGACACAAGAGACCCAGTACTTC. The chain couples TRBV5-1 to TRBJ2-5; maybe TRBD1 (6 bases). Looked up from germline, CDR1 is SGHRS and CDR2 is YFSETQ. This CDR3 is built from 14 residues. Deletions cut 2 bases from V and 2 bases from J, with 10 bases between.

This clonotype was seen a handful of times. The V gene is TRBV30, the J gene TRBJ1-5; 7 bases are a match to TRBD1. The CDR3 is 13 residues long. Germline V gene sequence: CDR1 GTSNPN, CDR2 SVGIG (reference sequence). With V trimmed by 4 bases and J by 5 bases, 5 bases remained unmatched. CDR3: CAWTQGRDQPQHF. CDR3 DNA sequence: TGTGCCTGGACACAGGGGAGGGATCAGCCCCAGCATTTT.

This clonotype was recorded once. A much larger clone is a single base away; this may be a read error. The V gene is TRBV6-5, the J gene TRBJ2-7; D not certain. The CDR3 is made up of 12 amino acids. Germline lookup yields CDR1 MNHEY and CDR2 SVGAGI. The CDR3 spells CASSYRLGERYF. Here the CDR3 DNA reads TGTGCCAGCAGTTATCGTCTGGGTGAGCGGTACTTC.

The table lists this clonotype with many counts. The chain carries TRBV15 and TRBJ1-1, with D unclear. V was cut by 1 base and J by 0 bases, with 9 bases left in between. Germline V gene lookup returns CDR1 LNHNV and CDR2 YYDKDF (reference sequence). The CDR3 contains 15 residues. The CDR3 DNA follows: TGTGCCACCAGCAGAGTGGTGGGATTGAACACTGAAGCTTTCTTT. Residues: CATSRVVGLNTEAFF.

The V and J genes are TRBV27 and TRBJ2-1; no clear D. The CDR3 loop spans 12 amino acids. The germline CDR1 and CDR2 sequences are MNHEY and SMNVEV (reference sequence). V was trimmed by 5 bases and J by 3 bases, leaving 5 bases between them. The CDR3 DNA follows: TGTGCCAGCAGTGGGGACTACAATGAGCAGTTCTTC. As protein: CASSGDYNEQFF.

The chain uses TRBV7-3 and TRBJ1-1; D remains ambiguous. Trimming took off 1 base at V and 2 bases at J, with 8 bases between the two ends. Germline V CDR1 and CDR2: SGHTA, FQGTGA. The CDR3 covers 14 residues. CDR3 protein: CASSLMRVNTEAFF. The CDR3 DNA sequence: TGTGCCAGCAGCTTAATGAGGGTAAACACTGAAGCTTTCTTT. Using reference TRBV7-3 and TRBJ1-1 for the parts outside the CDR3, the full variable domain is GAGVSQTPSNKVTEKGKYVELRCDPISGHTALYWYRQSLGQGPEFLIYFQGTGAADDSGLPNDRFFAVRPEGSVSTLKIQRTERGDSAVYLCASSLMRVNTEAFFGQGTRLTVV.

This clonotype was seen ten or more times. The chain has TRBV29-1 and TRBJ2-1; maybe TRBD2 (6 bases). CDR3 size: 15 residues. CDR1 and CDR2 (germline): SQVTM, ANQGSEA. V was clipped by 0 bases and J by 7 bases, with 16 bases between them. CDR3 sequence: CSVEDVSPRGNEQFF. CDR3 bases: TGCAGCGTTGAAGATGTCTCCCCGCGGGGAAATGAGCAGTTCTTC.